This TCR beta chain was sequenced for a study of Ad26.COV2.S vaccination and SARS-CoV-2 variants (dated by TCRdb to the early 2020s). Looking at the study overall: Vaccine-arm donors came from COV1001, a multicentre, randomized, double-blind, placebo-controlled phase I-IIa trial of Ad26.COV2.S in healthy adults. Ad26.COV2.S was administered intramuscularly at 5 x 10^10 or 1 x 10^11 viral particles, either as a single shot or as two shots given 56 days apart. TCRbeta repertoire sequencing was used to assess the specificity and breadth of SARS-CoV-2-reactive T cell receptors after Ad26.COV2.S vaccination. The TCR-sequenced set comprised around 32 samples: about 19 Ad26.COV2.S vaccine recipients, 5 placebo recipients and 8 SARS-CoV-2 convalescent individuals. Trial participants were randomized into five groups of five, in which low-dose or high-dose Ad26.COV2.S was given once or twice, or placebo was given on both occasions. Blinding of investigators to trial group allocation was maintained during experiments and outcome assessment. The paper's findings and limits, for the study overall: Compared with placebo recipients, Ad26.COV2.S recipients showed higher spike-specific TCR breadth (P = 0.0014). Comparable non-spike TCR breadth was observed between vaccine and placebo recipients, consistent with only spike being contained in the vaccine. The study lacked the statistical power to compare responses across vaccine doses or regimens. After vaccination, substantial breadth of spike-specific CD8+ and CD4+ T cell responses was reported. The authors noted that the TCR breadth and depth analyses may have underestimated total T cell responses.

About this clone: The clone's antigen remains unknown. No base qualities exist here, and no much larger clone lies one base off it.

The intended sense of this specimen's treatment or condition label: over 15 received Ad26.COV2.S at low or high dose, single or two shots; roughly five received placebo; per-sample allocation not given. For vaccine and placebo recipients, the sequenced repertoires came from samples collected on day 63 after the first injection. In Cohort 1b, about two dozen adults aged 18-55 years were enrolled at a single site in Boston, USA, between 29 July and 7 August 2020. As a vaccine, Ad26.COV2.S was a replication-incompetent adenovirus type 26 vector that expressed a prefusion-stabilized SARS-CoV-2 spike protein derived from the original Wuhan strain. From V the trimming removes 6 bases and from J it removes 0 bases, while the gene matches leave 6 bases of the junction unaccounted for. The CDR3 runs 16 amino acids, cysteine and phenylalanine included. The sequence is cut down to CDR3 DNA, 48 bases in frame from base 1. CDR1 and CDR2 are read off the germline V gene as SGHAT and FQNNGV.

The immunoSEQ Assay was the method used to sequence TCRbeta CDR3 regions. After extraction, genomic DNA underwent amplification by bias-controlled multiplex PCR, followed by high-throughput sequencing. The original methods were these. To quantify the absolute abundance of every unique TCRbeta CDR3 region, sequences were collapsed and filtered. T cell fraction was estimated by normalizing TCRbeta template counts to usable DNA, which was measured by amplifying reference genes present in all nucleated cells. Repertoire TCRs were annotated as SARS-CoV-2-specific when V gene, CDR3 amino acid sequence and J gene were exactly matched to a known reactive TCR set. The reference SARS-CoV-2 TCR set was obtained from MIRA and was filtered for enrichment in COVID-19-positive ImmuneCODE repertoires, whereby public or cross-reactive TCRs were removed. Using the MIRA antigens, annotated TCRs were further analysed by specific ORF or by position within an ORF. Breadth was defined as the number of annotated unique rearrangements divided by the total number of unique productive rearrangements, and depth was defined as the summed frequency of the annotated unique rearrangements. Two-sided Wilcoxon rank-sum tests were applied when comparing TCR breadth between groups. TCRdb took this table from immuneACCESS and kept in-frame rearrangements with V and J called. Such tables lack part of the clones; where checked against another copy, unresolved V genes explain under half of the gap, and the rest is unexplained. That table supplies the V and J calls and clone size; D and trimming were determined from the DNA. A total of some 350,000 clones appear in this sample, approximately 84% of them only once. The ten top clones hold roughly 3.5% of the sample.

The receptor's source is a person aged 18-60 years who received the Ad26.COV2.S COVID-19 vaccine or a placebo. The chain links TRBV11-2 with TRBJ1-3; TRBD1 matches 9 bases in the middle. Sequencing used peripheral blood, obtained in a trial of Ad26.COV2.S vaccine versus placebo. CDR3 reads: CASSPIQGASGNTIYF. The sequenced DNA: TGTGCCAGCAGTCCGATACAGGGGGCCTCTGGAAACACCATATATTTT.